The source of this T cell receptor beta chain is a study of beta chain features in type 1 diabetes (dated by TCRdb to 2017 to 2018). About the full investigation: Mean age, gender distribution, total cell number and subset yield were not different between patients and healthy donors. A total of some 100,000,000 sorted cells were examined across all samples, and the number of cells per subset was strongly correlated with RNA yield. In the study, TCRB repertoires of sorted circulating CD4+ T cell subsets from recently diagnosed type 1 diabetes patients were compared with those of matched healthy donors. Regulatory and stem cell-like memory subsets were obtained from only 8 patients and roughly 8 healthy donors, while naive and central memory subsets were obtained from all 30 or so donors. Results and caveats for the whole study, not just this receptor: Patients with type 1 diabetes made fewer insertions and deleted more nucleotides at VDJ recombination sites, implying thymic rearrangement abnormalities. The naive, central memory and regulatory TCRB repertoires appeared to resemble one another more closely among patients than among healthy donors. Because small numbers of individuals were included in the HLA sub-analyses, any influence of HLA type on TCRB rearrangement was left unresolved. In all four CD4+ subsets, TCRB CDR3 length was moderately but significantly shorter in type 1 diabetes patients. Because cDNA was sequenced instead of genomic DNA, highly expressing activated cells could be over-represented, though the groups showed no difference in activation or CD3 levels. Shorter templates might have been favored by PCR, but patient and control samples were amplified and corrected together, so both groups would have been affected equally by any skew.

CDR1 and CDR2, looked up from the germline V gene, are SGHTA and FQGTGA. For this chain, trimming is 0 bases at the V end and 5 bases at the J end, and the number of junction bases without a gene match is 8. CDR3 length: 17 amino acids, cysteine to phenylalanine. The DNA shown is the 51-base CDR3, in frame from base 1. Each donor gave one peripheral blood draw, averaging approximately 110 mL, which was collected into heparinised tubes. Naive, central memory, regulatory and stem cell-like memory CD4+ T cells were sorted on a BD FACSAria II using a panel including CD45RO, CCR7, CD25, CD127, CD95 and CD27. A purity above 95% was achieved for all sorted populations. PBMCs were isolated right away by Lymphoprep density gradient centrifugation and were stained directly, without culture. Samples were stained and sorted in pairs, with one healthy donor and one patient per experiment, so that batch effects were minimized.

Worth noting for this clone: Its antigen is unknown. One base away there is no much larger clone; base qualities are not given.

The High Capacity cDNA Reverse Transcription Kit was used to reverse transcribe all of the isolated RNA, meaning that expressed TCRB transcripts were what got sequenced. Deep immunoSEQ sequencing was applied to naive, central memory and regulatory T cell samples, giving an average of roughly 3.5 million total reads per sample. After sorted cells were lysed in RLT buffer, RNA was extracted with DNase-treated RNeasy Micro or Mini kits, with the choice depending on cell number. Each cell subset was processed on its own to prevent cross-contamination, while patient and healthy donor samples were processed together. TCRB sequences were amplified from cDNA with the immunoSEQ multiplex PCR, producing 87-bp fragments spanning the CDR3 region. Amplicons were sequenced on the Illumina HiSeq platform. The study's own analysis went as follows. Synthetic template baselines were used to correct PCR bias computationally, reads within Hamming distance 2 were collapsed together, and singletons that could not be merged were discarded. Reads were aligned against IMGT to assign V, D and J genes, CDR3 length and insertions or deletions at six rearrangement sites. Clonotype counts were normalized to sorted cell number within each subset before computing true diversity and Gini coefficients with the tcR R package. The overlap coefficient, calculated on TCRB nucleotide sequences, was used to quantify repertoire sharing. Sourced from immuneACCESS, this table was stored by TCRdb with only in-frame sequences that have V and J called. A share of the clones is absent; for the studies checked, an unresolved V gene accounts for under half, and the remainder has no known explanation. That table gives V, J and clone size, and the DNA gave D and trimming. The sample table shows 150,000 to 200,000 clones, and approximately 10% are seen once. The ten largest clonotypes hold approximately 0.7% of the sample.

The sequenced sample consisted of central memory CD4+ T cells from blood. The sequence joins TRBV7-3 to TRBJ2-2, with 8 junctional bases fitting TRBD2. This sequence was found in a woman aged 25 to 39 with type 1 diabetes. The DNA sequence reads TGTGCCAGCAGCTTAACGGGGCGGGAGGCAGGGACCGGGGAGCTGTTTTTT. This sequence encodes CASSLTGREAGTGELFF.